This T cell receptor beta chain originates from a study of technical replicates of blood from a handful of donors. Profiling relied on immunoSEQ multiplex PCR, and the TCRdb table lists in-frame clones only, not all of them. Of 100,000 or so clones detected, just over 95% appear once; the ten largest clones hold around 0.2%. After removal of 5 bases from V and 3 bases from J, the junction contained 10 bases not matched to a gene. The CDR3 is made up of 15 amino acids. Germline V gives CDR1 SGHAT, CDR2 FQNNGV. The chain has TRBV11-2 and TRBJ2-7; 7 nucleotides agree with TRBD1. What was sequenced was T cells isolated from PBMCs. This TCR was recovered from a human donor in good health. The CDR3 sequence: CASSTHRGLGYEQYF. CDR3 sequence (DNA): TGTGCCAGCAGCACCCACAGGGGTTTAGGCTACGAGCAGTACTTC.